This TCR beta chain is from a study of blood T cell repertoires in COVID-19. As for the study in general: Samples taken during acute and convalescent COVID-19 were collected in the United States, Italy and Spain. T cells, B-cell-depleted T cells, or PBMCs provided the cDNA or gDNA that served as material.

CDR3 length: 19 residues. Trimming cost V 2 bases and J 5 bases; bases outside gene matches: 17. Germline-derived CDR1 and CDR2 are KGHSH and LQKENI. Original handling: Researchers report that nucleated cell counts were estimated from reference gene primer amplification. TCRdb's table, derived via immunoSEQ multiplex PCR, lists solely in-frame clones and lacks some. The V and J calls and clone size come from that table; D and trimming were worked out from the DNA. The sample holds about 110,000 clones; approximately 68% are singletons and the top ten take less than 10%. Sequenced input: peripheral blood. The sequence came from a woman aged 55-70 years with acute or convalescent COVID-19. The chain is built from TRBV18 and TRBJ1-5; TRBD1 agrees at 8 bases. The CDR3 DNA is TGTGCCAGCTCACCAAATCGGGTCAGGGGGCGTTCAGGGGATCAGCCCCAGCATTTT. Translated, it gives CASSPNRVRGRSGDQPQHF.